These T cell receptor beta chains were read from a single sample in a study of post-analysis software for immune sequencing data. TCRdb reanalysed the PCR reads using MiXCR and keeps one entry per CDR3 protein. This sample has fewer than 850,000 distinct CDR3 sequences, with 46% found just once. The specimen was blood. These receptors came from a girl between 10 and 17 years old with multiple sclerosis. CDR3s include the opening cysteine and the closing phenylalanine or tryptophan. D genes are given only for firm matches. Clone size is stated in some rows and not others, as once, few, many or a class when expanded.

-	TRBJ2-1	-	TRBV9	TGTGCCAGCAGCGTAGAGTCCGGGACGGCGCAGTTCTTC	CASSVESGTAQFF
-	TRBJ1-2	-	TRBV7-2	TGTGCCAGCAGCTTATCAGGGCTTGATGGCTACACCTTC	CASSLSGLDGYTF
few	TRBJ2-5	TRBD2	TRBV19	TGTGCCAGTAGCCCTAGCGGGAGTGAAGAGACCCAGTACTTC	CASSPSGSEETQYF
-	TRBJ1-5	-	TRBV6-6	TGTGCCAGCAGTTATGCCGACAGTAGCAATCAGCCCCAGCATTTT	CASSYADSSNQPQHF
few	TRBJ1-2	-	TRBV10-3	TGTGCCATCAGTGAGGAAGCCTATGGCTACACCTTC	CAISEEAYGYTF
-	TRBJ2-5	-	TRBV11-2	TGTGCCAGCAGCTTAGATGGGGCAGGGGAGCAAGAGACCCAGTACTTC	CASSLDGAGEQETQYF
few	TRBJ2-1	TRBD2	TRBV20-1	TGCAGTGCTTTCGGGGAGGGCCGGGGTAATGAGCAGTTCTTC	CSAFGEGRGNEQFF
once	TRBJ2-1	TRBD1	TRBV7-8	TGTGCCAGCAGCTCATCCGGGACAGGGAACAATGAGCAGTTCTTC	CASSSSGTGNNEQFF
few	TRBJ2-3	-	TRBV20-1	TGCAGTGCTAGGAACGGCAGGGTCCCCACAGATACGCAGTATTTT	CSARNGRVPTDTQYF
few	TRBJ2-1	-	TRBV12-3/TRBV12-4	TGTGCCAGTCACCGGGACGTTCTATACAATGAGCAGTTCTTC	CASHRDVLYNEQFF
once	TRBJ2-7	TRBD2	TRBV30	TGTGCCTGGAGTCAACCCCGACTAGCGGCGTCCTACGAGCAGTACTTC	CAWSQPRLAASYEQYF
many	TRBJ2-4	TRBD1	TRBV29-1	TGCAGCGTTGACGGCAGGGGGAACATTCAGTACTTC	CSVDGRGNIQYF
few	TRBJ2-5	-	TRBV29-1	TGCAGCGTTGGGATAGGGAGAAGGGAGACCCAGTACTTC	CSVGIGRRETQYF
-	TRBJ2-7	-	TRBV6-6	TGTGCCAGCAGTTCCGGGACACTCCAATACGAGCAGTACTTC	CASSSGTLQYEQYF
-	TRBJ2-7	-	TRBV20-1	TGCAGTGCCATCCCAGCCGATAGCTCCTACAATGAGCAGTACTTC	CSAIPADSSYNEQYF
-	TRBJ2-7	-	TRBV27	TGTGCCAGCAGGGCGGACCAGGGCCACTACGAGCAGTACTTC	CASRADQGHYEQYF
few	TRBJ1-1	-	TRBV7-9	TGTGCCAGCAGCTCCCAGATTATGAACACTGAAGCTTTCTTT	CASSSQIMNTEAFF
-	TRBJ1-2	-	TRBV7-9	TGTGCCAGCAGCTTAGCGGACAGACGCCCACGCGGCTACACCTTC	CASSLADRRPRGYTF
-	TRBJ2-3	TRBD2	TRBV28	TGTGCCAGCAGTGGGATAGCGGGAACTGACACAGATACGCAGTATTTT	CASSGIAGTDTDTQYF
few	TRBJ2-4	-	TRBV20-1	TGCAGTGCTAGAGCGCCACGTGGGCAGTACTTC	CSARAPRGQYF
-	TRBJ2-1	-	TRBV11-3	TGTGCCAGCAGCGGAGAGAAGGGGGCCTACAATGAGCAGTTCTTC	CASSGEKGAYNEQFF
-	TRBJ1-2	-	TRBV20-1	TGCAGTGCTAGACGCGAGGGGGGGCCTAACTATGGCTACACCTTC	CSARREGGPNYGYTF